Here is one T cell receptor beta chain with its context. This sample was taken from a study of blood T cell repertoires in COVID-19. Clones were read by immunoSEQ multiplex PCR, and TCRdb kept only the in-frame ones, dropping some. Here the sample spans 130,000 to 150,000 clones, 87% being singletons. CDR1 is SNHLY and CDR2 is FYNNEI in the germline V gene. The CDR3 length is 13 residues. V gave up 5 bases and J gave up 5 bases, with 10 bases separating them. The rearrangement joins TRBV2 to TRBJ1-5; D unresolved. This receptor was obtained from a man between 60 and 75 years old who had recovered from COVID-19. The specimen was PBMCs or T cells enriched from blood (not recorded which). CDR3 sequence (DNA): TGTGCCAGCAGTCGATTCGGTGATCAGCCCCAGCATTTT. It yields the protein CASSRFGDQPQHF.